This passage covers 22 T cell receptor beta chains from one sample sequenced in a study of Ad26.COV2.S vaccination and SARS-CoV-2 variants. The treatment is: approximately 18 received Ad26.COV2.S at low or high dose, single or two shots; roughly five received placebo; per-sample allocation not given. Repertoires come from day 63 after the first vaccine or placebo injection. TCRdb's copy holds only in-frame clones and misses some; the assay was immunoSEQ multiplex PCR. The profile shows around 300,000 clones, about 88% of them singletons. Sequencing used peripheral blood, obtained in a trial of Ad26.COV2.S vaccine versus placebo. The receptors derive from a person between 18 and 60 years old who received the Ad26.COV2.S COVID-19 vaccine or a placebo.

A few counts support this clone. The rearrangement links TRBV10-3 to TRBJ1-2, with 8 bases that match TRBD1. The CDR3 runs to 16 residues. Germline values: CDR1 ENHRY, CDR2 SYGVKD. The junction had 10 bases not matched to a gene; V was cut back by 7 bases and J by 0 bases. The CDR3 protein is CAINPGQGKSNYGYTF. The CDR3 coding sequence is TGTGCCATCAACCCCGGACAGGGAAAGTCTAACTATGGCTACACCTTC.

This clone was seen a single time. The V gene is TRBV27, the J gene TRBJ2-7, with TRBD1 identical over 10 bases. The CDR3 is 16 residues long. The germline V gene encodes CDR1 MNHEY and CDR2 SMNVEV (reference sequence). The ends lost 2 bases at V and 4 bases at J; junction bases unmatched: 8. For the CDR3, the DNA is TGTGCCAGCAGTTTACGACAGGGGGCGGCTTGGTACGAGCAGTACTTC. Translated, it gives CASSLRQGAAWYEQYF.

CDR3 protein: CASSPGQGFYGYTF. For the CDR3, the DNA is TGTGCCAGCAGCCCCGGTCAGGGGTTCTATGGCTACACCTTC. The rearrangement joins TRBV27 to TRBJ1-2; a weak D match, TRBD1 (6 bases). Trimming stripped 6 bases from V and 4 bases from J, with 15 bases between. The CDR3 is 14 amino acids. Germline V gene data show CDR1 as MNHEY and CDR2 as SMNVEV (reference sequence).

This sequence joins TRBV29-1 and TRBJ2-3, with a weak D call TRBD2 (6 bases). The CDR3 has 11 amino acids. The V gene lost 8 bases and the J gene lost 4 bases, with 10 bases spanning the gap. Germline lookup yields CDR1 SQVTM and CDR2 ANQGSEA. Here the CDR3 DNA reads TGCAGCCCCAGGGAGGCAGATACGCAGTATTTT. Translation: CSPREADTQYF.

The genes are TRBV10-3 and TRBJ2-3; no clear D gene. The germline CDR1 and CDR2 sequences are ENHRY and SYGVKD. Trimming took off 0 bases at V and 4 bases at J, with 14 bases between the two ends. This CDR3 region has 16 residues. CDR3 sequence: CAISESGLTSADTQYF. The CDR3 bases are TGTGCCATCAGTGAGTCGGGATTAACATCGGCAGATACGCAGTATTTT.

This clone was counted only a few times. The V call is TRBV6-5, the J call TRBJ1-3; D is unresolved. This CDR3 region has 12 residues. CDR1 is MNHEY, CDR2 SVGAGI, per germline. Trimming stripped 7 bases from V and 2 bases from J, with 6 bases between. The CDR3 bases are TGTGCCAGCACCTCGGCTGGAAACACCATATATTTT. Its translation is CASTSAGNTIYF.

This clone was seen once. The rearrangement links TRBV4-2 to TRBJ2-2, with 9 bases lining up with TRBD2. CDR1 and CDR2 from the germline V gene are LGHNA and YNFKEQ. The CDR3 extends over 13 amino acids. Trimming at V came to 6 bases and at J to 5 bases, leaving 1 base not matched to a gene. CDR3 sequence (DNA): TGTGCCAGCAGTAGCGGGAGTACCGGGGAGCTGTTTTTT. Residues: CASSSGSTGELFF.

J is TRBJ2-1 and V is TRBV4-3; 11 positions agree with TRBD2. The CDR3 is 16 amino acids. Looked up from germline, CDR1 is LGHNA and CDR2 is YSLEER. The junction had 9 bases not matched to a gene; V was cut back by 3 bases and J by 8 bases. The DNA of the CDR3 is TGCGCCAGCAGCCATGTTAGCGGGGGGGGTAGGCATGAGCAGTTCTTC. It yields the protein CASSHVSGGGRHEQFF.

The V and J genes are TRBV5-4 and TRBJ1-3; D not certain. The CDR3 runs to 16 residues. V gave up 0 bases and J gave up 0 bases, with 10 bases separating them. Germline V gene sequence: CDR1 SGHNT, CDR2 YYREEE (reference sequence). In DNA, the CDR3 is TGTGCCAGCAGCTTGGGCCCGGAAAACTCTGGAAACACCATATATTTT. Its protein is CASSLGPENSGNTIYF. Full variable domain (remainder filled in from reference TRBV5-4 and TRBJ1-3): ETGVTQSPTHLIKTRGQQVTLRCSSQSGHNTVSWYQQALGQGPQFIFQYYREEENGRGNFPPRFSGLQFPNYSSELNVNALELDDSALYLCASSLGPENSGNTIYFGEGSWLTVV.

The J gene is TRBJ2-3, the V gene TRBV7-3; 8 positions match TRBD1. The CDR3 sequence is 17 residues long. Germline loops: CDR1 SGHTA, CDR2 FQGTGA. V was clipped by 6 bases and J by 0 bases; unmatched bases: 11. CDR3 sequence: CASSPLGTGQSTDTQYF. In nucleotides, the CDR3 is TGTGCCAGCAGTCCCCTAGGGACAGGACAAAGCACAGATACGCAGTATTTT.

This clone was observed a few times. The rearrangement joins TRBV4-2 to TRBJ1-3; D is uncertain. Germline V gene sequence: CDR1 LGHNA, CDR2 YNFKEQ. Trimming shortened V by 1 base and J by 1 base, and 8 bases separated the two germline ends. This CDR3 has 15 residues. CDR3 protein: CASSQGRGSGNTIYF. In nucleotides, the CDR3 is TGTGCCAGCAGCCAAGGTAGAGGGTCTGGAAACACCATATATTTT.

This chain uses TRBV6-5 with TRBJ2-7, with 8 bases identical to TRBD1. V lost 6 bases, J lost 3 bases, and 10 bases stayed unmatched. This CDR3 has 15 amino acids. Looked up from germline, CDR1 is MNHEY and CDR2 is SVGAGI. The CDR3 DNA sequence: TGTGCCAGCAGGGCCTATGGGGACAGGCTCTACGAGCAGTACTTC. Translated: CASRAYGDRLYEQYF.

The chain employs TRBV28 and TRBJ1-2; D remains ambiguous. The CDR3 contains 13 residues. Trimming shortened V by 6 bases and J by 2 bases, and 10 bases separated the two germline ends. Germline CDR1 is MDHEN and CDR2 is SYDVKM. The CDR3 DNA reads as TGTGCCAGCAGCCCCCCTGGGAACTATGGCTACACCTTC. Amino acid sequence: CASSPPGNYGYTF.

The chain employs TRBV4-3 and TRBJ2-5; D may correspond to TRBD1 or TRBD2 (6 bases each). CDR1 is LGHNA, CDR2 YSLEER, per germline. Trimming pared 1 base from V and 4 bases from J, leaving 19 bases between. CDR3 length equals 17 residues. DNA of the CDR3: TGCGCCAGCAGCCAAGGTGTAACAGGGCTGGGGGGAGAGACCCAGTACTTC. Its protein product is CASSQGVTGLGGETQYF.

This chain joins TRBV14 and TRBJ2-5; 7 bases map to TRBD1. V was pared by 7 bases and J by 11 bases, with 13 bases of the junction left unmatched. Germline V CDR1 and CDR2: SGHDN, FVKESK. The CDR3 totals 13 residues. The CDR3 loop is CASTETGRKGQYF. CDR3 sequence (DNA): TGTGCCAGCACCGAGACAGGGCGTAAGGGACAGTACTTC.

The chain couples TRBV18 to TRBJ2-1; D is possibly TRBD1 (6 bases). The V gene lost 3 bases and the J gene lost 6 bases, with 9 bases spanning the gap. The CDR3 is 13 residues long. Germline V lookup: CDR1 KGHSH, CDR2 LQKENI. The CDR3, as DNA: TGTGCCAGCTCACCTCGAGGGGGCAATGAGCAGTTCTTC. Translation gives CASSPRGGNEQFF.

This chain uses TRBV6-5 with TRBJ1-5; 8 nucleotides line up with TRBD1. Germline lookup yields CDR1 MNHEY and CDR2 SVGAGI. CDR3 length: 14 amino acids. V lost 7 bases and J lost 4; bases outside the gene matches: 6. The CDR3 bases are TGTGCCAGCACCTGGACAGGGTTTAATCAGCCCCAGCATTTT. This encodes CASTWTGFNQPQHF.

This rearrangement joins TRBV9 to TRBJ1-1, with D unresolved. The CDR3 totals 17 residues. Germline V CDR1 and CDR2: SGDLS, YYNGEE. Between the trimmed V and J ends, which lost 0 bases and 7 bases, there was a span of 22 bases. CDR3 coding DNA: TGTGCCAGCAGCGTAGCTACGGGGAAACCCCAGACCGGTGAAGCTTTCTTT. Translation: CASSVATGKPQTGEAFF. The full variable domain, completed using reference TRBV9 and TRBJ1-1, is DSGVTQTPKHLITATGQRVTLRCSPRSGDLSVYWYQQSLDQGLQFLIQYYNGEERAKGNILERFSAQQFPDLHSELNLSSLELGDSALYFCASSVATGKPQTGEAFFGQGTRLTVV.

The chain employs TRBV7-9 and TRBJ2-7; TRBD1 matches at 7 bases. Germline V CDR1 and CDR2: SEHNR, FQNEAQ (reference sequence). V shed 6 bases, J shed 2 bases, and the junction held 7 bases outside the gene matches. This CDR3 is 14 amino acids long. The DNA for the CDR3 is TGTGCCAGCAGAAGGGGGCAGGGCACCTACGAGCAGTACTTC. Translating gives CASRRGQGTYEQYF.

V and J are TRBV7-9 and TRBJ1-5; D not certain. V lost 5 bases and J lost 3, with 11 bases in between. Germline V CDR1 and CDR2: SEHNR, FQNEAQ (reference sequence). The CDR3 length is 14 residues. The CDR3 is CASSAGPYNQPQHF. The CDR3 nucleotides are TGTGCCAGCAGCGCGGGTCCGTACAATCAGCCCCAGCATTTT. Together with reference TRBV7-9 and TRBJ1-5, the CDR3 gives the full variable domain: DTGVSQNPRHKITKRGQNVTFRCDPISEHNRLYWYRQTLGQGPEFLTYFQNEAQLEKSRLLSDRFSAERPKGSFSTLEIQRTEQGDSAMYLCASSAGPYNQPQHFGDGTRLSIL.

The sample holds a few counts of this clone. The V and J genes are TRBV5-4 and TRBJ2-2, with D perhaps matching TRBD1 (6 bases). CDR1 is SGHNT, CDR2 YYREEE, per germline (reference sequence). Trimming took off 4 bases at V and 0 bases at J, with 19 bases between the two ends. This CDR3 comprises 18 residues. CDR3 sequence reads: CASSDRSQGTSNTGELFF. In nucleotides, the CDR3 is TGTGCCAGCAGCGACAGGAGTCAGGGAACTTCGAACACCGGGGAGCTGTTTTTT.

The chain is built from TRBV18 and TRBJ1-2; the D gene is possibly TRBD1 (6 bases). The CDR3 has 17 residues. V lost 1 base and J 4 bases, leaving 19 bases between the germline ends. Germline assignment: CDR1 KGHSH and CDR2 LQKENI. The CDR3 region has the DNA TGTGCCAGCTCACCACGGGGGACACCCGGCGTAGGCTATGGCTACACCTTC. Translated: CASSPRGTPGVGYGYTF.